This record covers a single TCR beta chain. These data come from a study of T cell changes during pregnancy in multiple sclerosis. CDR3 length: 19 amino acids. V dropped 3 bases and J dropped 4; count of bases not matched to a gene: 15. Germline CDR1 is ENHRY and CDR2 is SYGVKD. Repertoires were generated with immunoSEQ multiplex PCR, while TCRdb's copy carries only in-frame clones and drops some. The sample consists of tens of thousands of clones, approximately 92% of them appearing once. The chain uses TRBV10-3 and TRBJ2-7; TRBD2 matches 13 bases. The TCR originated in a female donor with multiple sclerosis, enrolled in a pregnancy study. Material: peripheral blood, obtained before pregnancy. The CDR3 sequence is CAISDVELAGGPNGYEQYF. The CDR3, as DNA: TGTGCCATCAGTGATGTGGAACTAGCGGGAGGGCCTAATGGGTACGAGCAGTACTTC.